The 6 T cell receptor beta chains given below trace back to one sample, sequenced in a study of blood T cell repertoires in COVID-19. Some clones are missing from TCRdb's copy, which holds only in-frame ones; the method was immunoSEQ multiplex PCR. The data contain about 120,000 clones, 75% to 90% of them singletons. Sample: peripheral blood. The receptors derive from a human donor with acute or convalescent COVID-19. The donor label of this sample is uncertain.

This rearrangement joins TRBV5-1 to TRBJ1-6, with D possibly matching TRBD1 (6 bases). Germline loops: CDR1 SGHRS, CDR2 YFSETQ. V was trimmed by 0 bases and J by 12 bases, leaving 10 bases between them. The CDR3 loop spans 13 amino acids. The CDR3: CASSLVGGEPLHF. The CDR3 DNA follows: TGCGCCAGCAGCTTGGTAGGGGGGGAACCCCTCCACTTT.

The chain carries TRBV19 and TRBJ2-4; 8 bases are shared with TRBD1. The V gene's germline CDR1 is LNHDA and CDR2 SQIVND (reference sequence). J lost 3 bases, V lost 4 bases, and 2 bases had no gene match. This CDR3 comprises 14 residues. CDR3 region: CASSNRGDKNIQYF. CDR3 DNA: TGTGCCAGTAGTAACAGGGGGGACAAAAACATTCAGTACTTC.

The chain has TRBV7-9 and TRBJ1-3; D is uncertain. Germline loops: CDR1 SEHNR, CDR2 FQNEAQ (reference sequence). The V and J ends lost 6 bases and 0 bases respectively, with 18 bases between them. This CDR3 region has 17 residues. CDR3 nucleotide sequence: TGTGCCAGCAGACGACTCGTCTTTGAAATCTCTGGAAACACCATATATTTT. It yields the protein CASRRLVFEISGNTIYF.

V and J are TRBV4-1 and TRBJ2-2; 8 nucleotides agree with TRBD2. Losses at the gene ends were 5 bases for V and 6 bases for J; bases not matched to a gene: 11. Germline-derived CDR1 and CDR2 are MGHRA and YSYEKL. There are 16 residues in the CDR3. The CDR3 DNA reads as TGCGCCAGCAGCGGACCCGGGACTAGTTACCCCGGGGAGCTGTTTTTT. Amino acid sequence: CASSGPGTSYPGELFF.

The gene calls are TRBV7-2 and TRBJ2-2, with 8 bases identical to TRBD2. CDR3 length: 15 residues. V gave up 6 bases and J gave up 4 bases; unmatched junction bases: 7. Germline V lookup: CDR1 SGHTA, CDR2 FQGNSA. The CDR3 bases are TGTGCCAGCAGATTGAGGGCGGGGGGCACCGGGGAGCTGTTTTTT. Amino acids: CASRLRAGGTGELFF.

V gene TRBV10-3 combines with J gene TRBJ2-3, with 10 bases fitting TRBD2. The V gene's germline CDR1 is ENHRY and CDR2 SYGVKD. The V gene end was trimmed by 5 bases and the J gene end by 5 bases; junction bases not matched to a gene: 4. The CDR3 runs 14 residues. The CDR3 protein is CAISFRLAGDTQYF. CDR3 DNA: TGTGCCATCAGTTTTAGACTAGCGGGAGATACGCAGTATTTT.